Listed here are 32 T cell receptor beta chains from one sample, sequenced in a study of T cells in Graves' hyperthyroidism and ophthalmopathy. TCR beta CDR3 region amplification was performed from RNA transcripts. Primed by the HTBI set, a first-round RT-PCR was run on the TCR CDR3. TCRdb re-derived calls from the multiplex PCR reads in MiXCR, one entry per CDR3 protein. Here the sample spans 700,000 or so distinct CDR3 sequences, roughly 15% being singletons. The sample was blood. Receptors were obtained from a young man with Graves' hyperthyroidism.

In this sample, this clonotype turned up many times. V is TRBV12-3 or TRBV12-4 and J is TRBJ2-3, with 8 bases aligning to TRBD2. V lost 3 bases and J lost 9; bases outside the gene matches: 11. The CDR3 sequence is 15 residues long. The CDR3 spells CASSLGAGAPGTQYF. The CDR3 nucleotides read TGTGCCAGCAGTTTGGGAGCGGGAGCCCCAGGGACGCAGTATTTT.

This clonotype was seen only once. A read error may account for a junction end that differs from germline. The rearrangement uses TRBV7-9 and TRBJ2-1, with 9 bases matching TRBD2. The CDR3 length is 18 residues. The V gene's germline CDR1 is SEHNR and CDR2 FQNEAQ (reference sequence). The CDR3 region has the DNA TGTGCCGGCAGCTTGACGCAGGGCGGTATAGCGGGAGACGGTGAGCAGTTCTTC. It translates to CAGSLTQGGIAGDGEQFF.

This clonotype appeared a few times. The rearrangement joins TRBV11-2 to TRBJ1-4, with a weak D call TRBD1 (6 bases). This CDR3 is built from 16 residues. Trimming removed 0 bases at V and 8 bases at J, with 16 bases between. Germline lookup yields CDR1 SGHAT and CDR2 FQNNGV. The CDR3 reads CASSLDGSGAEEKLFF. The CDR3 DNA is TGTGCCAGCAGCTTAGATGGGTCGGGGGCTGAGGAAAAACTGTTTTTT.

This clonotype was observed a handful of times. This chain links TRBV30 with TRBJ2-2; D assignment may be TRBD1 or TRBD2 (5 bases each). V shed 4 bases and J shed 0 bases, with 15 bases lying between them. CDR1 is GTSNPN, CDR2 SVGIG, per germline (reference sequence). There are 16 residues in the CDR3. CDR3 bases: TGTGCCTGGATGAGGGGCCTAGCTACGAACACCGGGGAGCTGTTTTTT. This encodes CAWMRGLATNTGELFF.

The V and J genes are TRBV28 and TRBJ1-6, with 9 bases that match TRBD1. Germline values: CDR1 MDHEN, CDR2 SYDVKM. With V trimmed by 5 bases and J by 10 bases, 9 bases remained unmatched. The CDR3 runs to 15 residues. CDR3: CASSTGTGRSSPLHF. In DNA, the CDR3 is TGTGCCAGCAGTACCGGGACAGGGCGGTCGTCACCCCTCCACTTT.

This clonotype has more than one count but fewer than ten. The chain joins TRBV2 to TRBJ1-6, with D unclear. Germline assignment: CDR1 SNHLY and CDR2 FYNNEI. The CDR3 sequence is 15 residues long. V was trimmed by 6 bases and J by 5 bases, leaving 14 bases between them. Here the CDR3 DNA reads TGTGCCAGCAGCGGCGGACCGGTTAATAATTCACCCCTCCACTTT. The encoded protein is CASSGGPVNNSPLHF.

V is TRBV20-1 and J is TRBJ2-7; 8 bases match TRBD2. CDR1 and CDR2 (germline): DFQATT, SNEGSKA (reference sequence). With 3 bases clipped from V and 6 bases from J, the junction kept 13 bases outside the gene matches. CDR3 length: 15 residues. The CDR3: CSASGPGTRGGEQYF. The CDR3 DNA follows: TGCAGTGCTAGTGGCCCCGGGACTAGAGGGGGCGAGCAGTACTTC.

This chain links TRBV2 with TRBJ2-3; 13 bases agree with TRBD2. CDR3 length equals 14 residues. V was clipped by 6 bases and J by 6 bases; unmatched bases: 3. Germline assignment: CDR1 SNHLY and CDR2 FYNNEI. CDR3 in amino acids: CASRGTSGEDTQYF. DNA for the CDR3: TGTGCCAGCAGAGGGACTAGCGGGGAGGATACGCAGTATTTT.

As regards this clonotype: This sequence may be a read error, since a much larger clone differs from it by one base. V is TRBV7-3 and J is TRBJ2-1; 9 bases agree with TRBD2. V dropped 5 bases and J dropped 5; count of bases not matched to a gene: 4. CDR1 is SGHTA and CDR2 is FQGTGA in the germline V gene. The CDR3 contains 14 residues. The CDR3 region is CASSVAGAHNEQFF. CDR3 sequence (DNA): TGTGCCAGCAGCGTAGCGGGAGCACACAATGAGCAGTTCTTC.

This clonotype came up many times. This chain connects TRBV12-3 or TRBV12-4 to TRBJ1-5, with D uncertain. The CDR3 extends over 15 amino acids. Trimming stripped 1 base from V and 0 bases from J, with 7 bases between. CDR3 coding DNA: TGTGCCAGCAGTTTAGACGGTTATAGCAATCAGCCCCAGCATTTT. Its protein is CASSLDGYSNQPQHF.

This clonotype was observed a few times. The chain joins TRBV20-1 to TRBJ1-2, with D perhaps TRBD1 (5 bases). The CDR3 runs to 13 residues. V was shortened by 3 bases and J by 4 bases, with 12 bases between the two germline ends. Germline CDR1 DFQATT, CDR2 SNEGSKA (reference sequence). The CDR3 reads CSASQRGGYGYTF. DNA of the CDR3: TGCAGTGCTAGTCAAAGGGGTGGCTATGGCTACACCTTC.

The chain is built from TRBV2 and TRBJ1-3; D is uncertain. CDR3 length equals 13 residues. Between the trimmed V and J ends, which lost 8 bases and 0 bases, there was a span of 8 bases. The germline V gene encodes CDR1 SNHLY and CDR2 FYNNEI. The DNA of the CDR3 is TGTGCCAGCGGGAATGACTCTGGAAACACCATATATTTT. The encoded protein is CASGNDSGNTIYF.

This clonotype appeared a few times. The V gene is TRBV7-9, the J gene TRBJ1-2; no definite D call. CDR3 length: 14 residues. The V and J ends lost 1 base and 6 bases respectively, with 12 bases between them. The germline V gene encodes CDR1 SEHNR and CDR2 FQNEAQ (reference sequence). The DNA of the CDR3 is TGTGCCAGCAGCTTAGATGGGTCTTTGGATGGCTACACCTTC. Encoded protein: CASSLDGSLDGYTF.

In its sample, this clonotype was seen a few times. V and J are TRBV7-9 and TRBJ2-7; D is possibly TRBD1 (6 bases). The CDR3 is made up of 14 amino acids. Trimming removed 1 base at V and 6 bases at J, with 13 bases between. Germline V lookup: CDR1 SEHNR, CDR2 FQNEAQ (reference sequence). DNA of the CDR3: TGTGCCAGCAGCTTAGGATCCCAGGGGCGCGAGCAGTACTTC. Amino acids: CASSLGSQGREQYF.

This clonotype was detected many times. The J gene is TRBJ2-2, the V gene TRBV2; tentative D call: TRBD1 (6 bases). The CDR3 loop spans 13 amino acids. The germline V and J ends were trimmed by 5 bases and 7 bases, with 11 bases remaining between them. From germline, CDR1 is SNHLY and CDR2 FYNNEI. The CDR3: CASSKQGIGELFF. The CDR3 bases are TGTGCCAGCAGTAAGCAGGGGATCGGGGAGCTGTTTTTT. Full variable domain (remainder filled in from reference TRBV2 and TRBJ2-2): EPEVTQTPSHQVTQMGQEVILRCVPISNHLYFYWYRQILGQKVEFLVSFYNNEISEKSEIFDDQFSVERPDGSNFTLKIRSTKLEDSAMYFCASSKQGIGELFFGEGSRLTVL.

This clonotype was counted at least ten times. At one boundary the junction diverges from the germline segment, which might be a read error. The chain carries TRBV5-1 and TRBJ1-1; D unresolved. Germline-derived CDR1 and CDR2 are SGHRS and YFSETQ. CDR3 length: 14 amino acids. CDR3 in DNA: TGTGCCAGCAGCTTAGATGGGTTGAACACTGAAGCTTTCTTT. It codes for CASSLDGLNTEAFF.

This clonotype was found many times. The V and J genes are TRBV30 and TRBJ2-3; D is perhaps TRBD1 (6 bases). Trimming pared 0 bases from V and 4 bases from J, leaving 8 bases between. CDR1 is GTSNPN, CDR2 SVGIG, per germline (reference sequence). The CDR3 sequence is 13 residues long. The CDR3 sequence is CAWSVRGADTQYF. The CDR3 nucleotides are TGTGCCTGGAGTGTCAGGGGTGCAGATACGCAGTATTTT.

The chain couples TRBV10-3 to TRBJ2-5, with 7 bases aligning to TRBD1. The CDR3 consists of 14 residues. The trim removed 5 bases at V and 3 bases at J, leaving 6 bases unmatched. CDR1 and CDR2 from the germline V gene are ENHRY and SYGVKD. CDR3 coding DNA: TGTGCCATCAGTCCGGGGACAGCTAAAGAGACCCAGTACTTC. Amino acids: CAISPGTAKETQYF.

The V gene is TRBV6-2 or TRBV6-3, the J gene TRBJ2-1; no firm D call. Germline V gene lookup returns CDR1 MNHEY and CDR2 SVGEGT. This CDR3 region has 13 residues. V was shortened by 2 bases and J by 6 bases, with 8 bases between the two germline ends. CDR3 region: CASSYGSPNEQFF. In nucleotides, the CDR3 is TGTGCCAGCAGTTACGGCTCCCCCAATGAGCAGTTCTTC.

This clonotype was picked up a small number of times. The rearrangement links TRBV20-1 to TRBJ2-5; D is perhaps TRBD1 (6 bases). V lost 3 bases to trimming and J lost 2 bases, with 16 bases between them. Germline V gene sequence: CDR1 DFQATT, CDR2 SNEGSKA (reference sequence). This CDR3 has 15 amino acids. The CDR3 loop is CSASLTTGSQETQYF. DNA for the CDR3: TGCAGTGCTAGTCTAACGACAGGCTCGCAAGAGACCCAGTACTTC.

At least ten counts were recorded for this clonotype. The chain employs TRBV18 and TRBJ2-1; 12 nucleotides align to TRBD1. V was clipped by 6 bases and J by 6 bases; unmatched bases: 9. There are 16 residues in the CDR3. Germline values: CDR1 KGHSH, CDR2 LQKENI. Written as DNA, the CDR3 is TGTGCCAGCTCCCGGGACGGGACAGGGGGCCGCAATGAGCAGTTCTTC. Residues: CASSRDGTGGRNEQFF.

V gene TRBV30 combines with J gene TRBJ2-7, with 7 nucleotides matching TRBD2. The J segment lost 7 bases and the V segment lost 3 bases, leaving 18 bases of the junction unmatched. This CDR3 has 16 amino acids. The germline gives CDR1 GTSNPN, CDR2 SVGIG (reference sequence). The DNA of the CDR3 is TGTGCCTGGAGCTTGGGGCTGAGCGGGGCTCCCGGGGAGCAGTACTTC. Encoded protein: CAWSLGLSGAPGEQYF.

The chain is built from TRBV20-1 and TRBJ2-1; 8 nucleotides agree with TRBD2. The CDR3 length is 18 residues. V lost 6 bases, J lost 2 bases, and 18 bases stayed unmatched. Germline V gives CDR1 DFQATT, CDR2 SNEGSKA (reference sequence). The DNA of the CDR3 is TGCAGTGCGGGGGGGCAGGGCCCCGGGACTAGGACCTACAATGAGCAGTTCTTC. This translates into CSAGGQGPGTRTYNEQFF.

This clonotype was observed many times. CDR3 region: CAVARTGSYEQYF. The CDR3 nucleotides are TGTGCCGTAGCTAGGACGGGTTCCTACGAGCAGTACTTC. The chain carries TRBV28 and TRBJ2-7; D gene unclear. From germline, CDR1 is MDHEN and CDR2 SYDVKM. V lost 11 bases and J 1 base, leaving 15 bases between the germline ends. CDR3 size: 13 residues.

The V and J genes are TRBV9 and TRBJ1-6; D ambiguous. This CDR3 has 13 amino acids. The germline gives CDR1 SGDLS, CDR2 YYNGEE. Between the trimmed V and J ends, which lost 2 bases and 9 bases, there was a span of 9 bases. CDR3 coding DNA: TGTGCCAGCAGCGTTGCCGGTGGTTCACCCCTCCACTTT. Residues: CASSVAGGSPLHF.

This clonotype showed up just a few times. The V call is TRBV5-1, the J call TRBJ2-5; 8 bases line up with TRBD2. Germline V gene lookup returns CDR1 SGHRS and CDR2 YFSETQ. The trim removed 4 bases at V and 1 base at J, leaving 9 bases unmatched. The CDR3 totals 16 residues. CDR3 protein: CASSLGAGGPQETQYF. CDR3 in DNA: TGCGCCAGCAGCCTCGGGGCGGGAGGTCCCCAAGAGACCCAGTACTTC.

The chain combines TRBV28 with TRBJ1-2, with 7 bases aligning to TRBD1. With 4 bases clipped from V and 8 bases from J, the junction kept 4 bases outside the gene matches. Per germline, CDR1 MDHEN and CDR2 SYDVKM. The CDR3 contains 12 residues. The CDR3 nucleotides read TGTGCCAGCAGTTCAGGGGGAAAGGGCTACACCTTC. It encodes CASSSGGKGYTF.

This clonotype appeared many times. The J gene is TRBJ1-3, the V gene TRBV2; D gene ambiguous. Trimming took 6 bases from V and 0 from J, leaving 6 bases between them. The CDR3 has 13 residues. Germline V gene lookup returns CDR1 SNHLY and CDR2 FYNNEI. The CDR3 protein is CASRVRSGNTIYF. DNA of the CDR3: TGTGCCAGCAGGGTACGCTCTGGAAACACCATATATTTT.

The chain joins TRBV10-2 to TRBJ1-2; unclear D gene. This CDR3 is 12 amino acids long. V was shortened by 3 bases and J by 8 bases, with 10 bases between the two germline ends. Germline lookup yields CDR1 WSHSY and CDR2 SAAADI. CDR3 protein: CASSEKQQGYTF. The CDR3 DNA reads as TGCGCCAGCAGTGAAAAACAGCAGGGCTACACCTTC.

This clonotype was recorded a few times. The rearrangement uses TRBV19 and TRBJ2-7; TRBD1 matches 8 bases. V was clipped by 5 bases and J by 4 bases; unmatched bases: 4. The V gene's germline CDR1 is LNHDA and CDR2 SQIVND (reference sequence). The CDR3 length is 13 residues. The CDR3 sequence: CASSGQGEYEQYF. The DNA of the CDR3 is TGTGCCAGTAGTGGACAGGGAGAGTACGAGCAGTACTTC.

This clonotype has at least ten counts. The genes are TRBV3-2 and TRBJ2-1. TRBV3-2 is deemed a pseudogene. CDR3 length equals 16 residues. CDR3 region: CASSQVSTRSYNEQFF. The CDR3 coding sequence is TGTGCCAGCAGCCAAGTATCGACACGGTCCTACAATGAGCAGTTCTTC.

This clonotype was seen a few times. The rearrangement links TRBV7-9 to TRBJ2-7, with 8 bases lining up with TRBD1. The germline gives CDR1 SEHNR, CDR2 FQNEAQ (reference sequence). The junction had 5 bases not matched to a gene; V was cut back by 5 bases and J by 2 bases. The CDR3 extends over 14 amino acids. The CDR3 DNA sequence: TGTGCCAGCAGCCCGGACAGGGCGACCTACGAGCAGTACTTC. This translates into CASSPDRATYEQYF.